The 5 T cell receptor beta chains in this list originate from one sample, sequenced in a study of T cell responses to AZD1222 COVID-19 vaccine. Sequenced by immunoSEQ multiplex PCR; TCRdb stores in-frame clones only, minus some. The data contain about 160,000 clones, 80% to 95% of them singletons. The material was peripheral blood, obtained on day 0 of AZD1222 vaccination. The receptors come from an adult in good health.

The chain joins TRBV4-1 to TRBJ2-3; the D is unclear. The ends were cut back, 0 bases at V and 2 bases at J, with 9 bases in the middle. The CDR3 has 15 amino acids. Germline-derived CDR1 and CDR2 are MGHRA and YSYEKL. The chain's CDR3 is CASSQDRYPTDTQYF. The DNA of the CDR3 is TGCGCCAGCAGCCAAGATCGGTATCCCACAGATACGCAGTATTTT.

The chain is built from TRBV5-5 and TRBJ1-4; tentatively, D is TRBD1 (5 bases). Germline V gene sequence: CDR1 SGHKS, CDR2 YYEKEE (reference sequence). The CDR3 is 16 residues long. Trimming stripped 3 bases from V and 7 bases from J, with 19 bases between. The CDR3 sequence is CASSSPLTPGGEKLFF. The CDR3 bases are TGTGCCAGCAGCTCTCCCCTCACCCCGGGGGGTGAAAAACTGTTTTTT.

The rearrangement uses TRBV27 and TRBJ2-7; D uncertain. There are 16 residues in the CDR3. Germline V gives CDR1 MNHEY, CDR2 SMNVEV (reference sequence). Deletions cut 0 bases from V and 6 bases from J, with 18 bases between. This CDR3 is CASSLSSSSWWGEQYF. The CDR3, as DNA: TGTGCCAGCAGTTTATCGAGTTCATCCTGGTGGGGCGAGCAGTACTTC.

The rearrangement joins TRBV25-1 to TRBJ2-5; 9 nucleotides agree with TRBD1. The CDR3 consists of 14 residues. From germline, CDR1 is MGHDK and CDR2 SYGVNS. Trimming took 5 bases from V and 4 from J; bases not matched to a gene: 5. The CDR3 nucleotides are TGTGCCAGCAGTAAACGGACAGGGGTAGAGACCCAGTACTTC. It is translated as CASSKRTGVETQYF.

A word on this clone: The junction shows a germline mismatch at one end, possibly a read error. The V gene is TRBV18, the J gene TRBJ1-1, with a possible D match to TRBD1 (6 bases). The CDR3 is 15 amino acids. Looked up from germline, CDR1 is KGHSH and CDR2 is LQKENI. CDR3: CASSPTQGRNAEAFF. The CDR3 region has the DNA TGTGCCAGCTCACCAACACAGGGACGGAACGCTGAAGCTTTCTTT.